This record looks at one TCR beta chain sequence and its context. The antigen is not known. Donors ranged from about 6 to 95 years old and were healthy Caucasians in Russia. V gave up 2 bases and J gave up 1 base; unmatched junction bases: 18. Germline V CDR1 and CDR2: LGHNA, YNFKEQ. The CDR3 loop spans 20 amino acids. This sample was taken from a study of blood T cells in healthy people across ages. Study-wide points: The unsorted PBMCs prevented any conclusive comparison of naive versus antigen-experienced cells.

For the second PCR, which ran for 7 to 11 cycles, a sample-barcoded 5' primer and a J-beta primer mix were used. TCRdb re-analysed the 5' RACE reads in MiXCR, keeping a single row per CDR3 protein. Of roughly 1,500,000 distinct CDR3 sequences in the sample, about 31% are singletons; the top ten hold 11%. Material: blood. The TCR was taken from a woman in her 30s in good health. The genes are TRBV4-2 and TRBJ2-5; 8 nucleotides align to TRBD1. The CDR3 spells CASSQLGIKQRTGFQETQYF. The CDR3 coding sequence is TGTGCCAGCAGCCAACTAGGGATCAAACAGAGGACAGGGTTCCAAGAGACCCAGTACTTC.